The 2 T cell receptor beta chains listed next were all sequenced from one sample in a study of CD8 T cells in Susac syndrome. Reverse transcription of roughly 0.45 to 1 ug RNA was performed with random hexamers. TCRdb processed the immunoSEQ multiplex PCR reads anew with MiXCR; each CDR3 protein has one entry. The data show some 130,000 distinct CDR3 sequences, roughly 89% seen once. The specimen sequenced was CD8+ T cells from PBMCs. Receptor source: a human donor with multiple sclerosis.

This clonotype has a single count. The chain recombines TRBV24-1 with TRBJ1-2, with D possibly TRBD1 on 6 matching bases. Germline V gives CDR1 KGHDR, CDR2 SFDVKD. V lost 5 bases, J lost 4 bases, and 16 bases lay in between. The CDR3 is 15 amino acids. CDR3 in amino acids: CATSAPGQSFYGYTF. The CDR3 region has the DNA TGTGCCACCAGTGCCCCCGGACAGAGCTTCTATGGCTACACCTTC.

The genes are TRBV29-1 and TRBJ2-1; 8 bases are a match to TRBD2. V was pared by 8 bases and J by 8 bases, with 8 bases of the junction left unmatched. Per germline, CDR1 SQVTM and CDR2 ANQGSEA. There are 12 residues in the CDR3. Written as DNA, the CDR3 is TGCAGCATCGCCGGGACTAGTTATGAGCAGTTCTTC. Translating gives CSIAGTSYEQFF.